This T cell receptor beta chain is from a study of OX40 agonist ivuxolimab in advanced cancers. For the study at large: Ivuxolimab, an antibody that agonizes OX40 (CD134), was administered to the patients. Dose-escalation patients suffered from hepatocellular carcinoma, melanoma, renal cell or head and neck cancer.

Germline-derived CDR1 and CDR2 are MDHEN and SYDVKM. The CDR3 is made up of 13 amino acids. V was pared by 2 bases and J by 1 base, with 5 bases between. Study outcomes and limitations: Low levels of normalized T-cell clonal expansion also appeared in some nonresponders.

Concerning this clone itself: Its matching antigen is unknown.

TCRdb's copy holds only in-frame clones and misses some; the assay was immunoSEQ multiplex PCR. Of around 75,000 clones listed, approximately 88% are singletons. V gene TRBV28 combines with J gene TRBJ1-2; D remains unclear. Sequencing used CD4+ or CD8+ T cells sorted from blood, obtained in a trial of the OX40 agonist ivuxolimab. This receptor was taken from an adult with an advanced solid tumor such as melanoma, head and neck, liver or kidney cancer. The CDR3 DNA is TGTGCCAGCAGTTTAGACCTTAACTATGGCTACACCTTC. As protein: CASSLDLNYGYTF.